This section outlines one T cell receptor beta chain sequence together with its context. The antigen is undetermined. Enrollment shut out patients with autoimmune disease history or systemic immunosuppression. Clones were read by immunoSEQ multiplex PCR, and TCRdb kept only the in-frame ones, dropping some. The sample records 50,000 to 60,000 clones, about four fifths being singletons. This specimen comes from a study of OX40 agonist ivuxolimab in advanced cancers. As for the study in general: Each dose-escalation patient presented with hepatocellular carcinoma, melanoma, renal cell or head and neck cancer.

Losses at the gene ends were 0 bases for V and 6 bases for J; bases not matched to a gene: 6. This CDR3 comprises 16 residues. Germline V gene sequence: CDR1 PRHDT, CDR2 FYEKMQ (reference sequence). General study findings and limits: At doses 0.1 to 3.0 mg/kg, CD4+ and CD8+ clones expanded.

The receptor comes from an adult with an advanced solid tumor such as melanoma, head and neck, liver or kidney cancer. Sequencing used CD4+ or CD8+ T cells sorted from blood, obtained in a trial of the OX40 agonist ivuxolimab. The rearrangement uses TRBV13 and TRBJ2-5, with 11 bases matching TRBD1. Written as DNA, the CDR3 is TGTGCCAGCAGCTTAGGCGGAGGACAGGGGGCAAAGACCCAGTACTTC. Encoded protein: CASSLGGGQGAKTQYF.